The source of this TCR beta chain is a study of Ad26.COV2.S vaccination and SARS-CoV-2 variants. General study points: Breadth, reportedly substantial, characterized the spike-specific CD8+ and CD4+ T cell responses after vaccination.

In germline, CDR1 is SGHTA, CDR2 FQGNSA. The CDR3 contains 17 residues. The V and J ends lost 3 bases and 6 bases, in that order; junction bases with no gene match: 12. This table comes from immunoSEQ multiplex PCR, and its TCRdb copy is limited to in-frame clones, with some not included. The sample has roughly 500,000 clones; around 85% are singletons. On this clone: The antigen is undetermined.

Treatment of the sample: roughly 19 received Ad26.COV2.S at low or high dose, single or two shots; about 5 received placebo; per-sample allocation not given. Day 63 after the first injection of vaccine or placebo was the sampling time. Sequencing was performed on peripheral blood, taken in a trial of Ad26.COV2.S vaccine versus placebo. The rearrangement links TRBV7-2 to TRBJ2-2; 8 bases are a match to TRBD2. The receptor comes from a person aged 18-60 years who received the Ad26.COV2.S COVID-19 vaccine or a placebo. The CDR3 DNA sequence: TGTGCCAGCAGCTTTAATTCCGGGGGGGAGGTCCCCGGGGAGCTGTTTTTT. Translation gives CASSFNSGGEVPGELFF.